Listed below are T cell receptor beta chains from one sample, sequenced in a study of beta chain features in type 1 diabetes. Assay: immunoSEQ multiplex PCR; the TCRdb copy retains only in-frame clones and omits some. Of some 150,000 clones in the sample, 9% were seen once. The specimen was central memory CD4+ T cells from blood. Receptor source: a woman aged 25 to 39 with type 1 diabetes. Both conserved end residues are part of each CDR3. D genes are given only for firm matches. Size values are once, few and many counts, or a class for expanded clones, and some rows have none.

J gene,D gene,V gene,clone size,CDR3 protein
TRBJ1-2,TRBD1,TRBV15,-,CATSIDRDAGYTF
TRBJ2-1,TRBD1,TRBV7-9,-,CASSLVQGAPDEQFF
TRBJ2-4,-,TRBV5-4,-,CASSLDAGGAKNIQYF
TRBJ2-7,TRBD1,TRBV2,-,CATRPGTDFYEQYF
TRBJ2-3,TRBD2,TRBV2,few,CASSKTSVADTQYF
TRBJ2-1,TRBD1,TRBV5-8,few,CASSLNRGSSYNEQFF
TRBJ2-6,TRBD1,TRBV19,few,CASRPDRGGANVLTF
TRBJ2-5,-,TRBV18,-,CASSLQDRTRGETQYF
TRBJ2-3,-,TRBV6-6,few,CASSYSYESTDTQYF
TRBJ1-5,TRBD1,TRBV5-5,-,CASSLTGVSQPQHF
TRBJ2-7,TRBD2,TRBV7-6,few,CASARVAGVDEQYF
TRBJ1-1,TRBD1,TRBV19,-,CATSTQGDTEAFF
TRBJ2-3,TRBD1,TRBV9,-,CASSSRDRSTDTQYF
TRBJ1-1,-,TRBV2,-,CASSERWGVNTEAFF
TRBJ1-4,-,TRBV6-5,-,CASSAQAAGEKLFF
TRBJ1-2,-,TRBV28,-,CASSKVSIGYTF
TRBJ2-5,TRBD2,TRBV4-1,-,CASSQYFPLERGKETQYF
TRBJ1-4,-,TRBV28,-,CASSLSRDNEKLFF
TRBJ1-5,-,TRBV28,few,CASSPTGSTQHF
TRBJ1-1,TRBD1,TRBV29-1,-,CSVDRGRAEAFF
TRBJ2-3,TRBD2,TRBV7-3,-,CASSKGLAGGSDTQYF
TRBJ2-7,TRBD2,TRBV11-2,few,CASSLDVASGSQGEQYF